This T cell receptor beta chain derives from a study of blood T cell repertoires in COVID-19. Study at large: Samples representing acute and convalescent COVID-19 were sourced from the United States, Italy and Spain. T cells, B-cell-depleted T cells, or PBMCs supplied cDNA or gDNA.

Study processing details: Using reference gene primer amplification, nucleated cell counts were estimated. Here immunoSEQ multiplex PCR was the method, and the copy in TCRdb shows in-frame clones only, minus some. Clone size and V and J calls were adopted from that table, with D and trimming inferred from the DNA. The data contain more than 75,000 clones, around nine tenths of them singletons. V was trimmed by 3 bases and J by 7 bases, leaving 13 bases between them. The CDR3 loop spans 14 amino acids. Germline assignment: CDR1 ENHRY and CDR2 SYGVKD. This chain connects TRBV10-3 to TRBJ1-5; D is uncertain. Material: peripheral blood. This clonotype was obtained from a man older than 75 with active or convalescent COVID-19. The CDR3 loop reads CAISDTSSAQPQHF. CDR3 DNA: TGTGCCATCAGTGACACCTCGAGTGCCCAGCCCCAGCATTTT.